The next 20 T cell receptor beta chains were all read from a single sample in a study of blood T cell repertoires in COVID-19. Clones were sequenced by immunoSEQ multiplex PCR, and TCRdb holds only the in-frame ones, with some missing. The table has 250,000 to 350,000 clones, approximately 85% seen once; the top ten hold 0.87%. Material for sequencing was peripheral blood. The receptors shown here come from a human donor with COVID-19, enrolled during active disease. The donor label of this sample is uncertain.

This chain connects TRBV7-9 to TRBJ1-6; TRBD1 matches at 7 bases. The length of the CDR3 is 17 residues. V was pared by 5 bases and J by 8 bases, with 15 bases of the junction left unmatched. From germline, CDR1 is SEHNR and CDR2 FQNEAQ (reference sequence). This CDR3 is CASSRSTTGLGHSPLHF. The DNA for the CDR3 is TGTGCCAGCAGCCGATCAACGACAGGGTTGGGGCATTCACCCCTCCACTTT.

This clone was found a few times. CDR3 in amino acids: CASWAIGANVLTF. For the CDR3, the DNA is TGCGCCAGCTGGGCTATTGGGGCCAACGTCCTGACTTTC. The chain has TRBV4-1 and TRBJ2-6; D is undetermined. The ends were cut back, 8 bases at V and 3 bases at J, with 8 bases in the middle. The CDR3 loop spans 13 amino acids. In germline, CDR1 is MGHRA, CDR2 YSYEKL.

The chain carries TRBV19 and TRBJ2-3; 7 positions match TRBD1. The junction had 9 bases not matched to a gene; V was cut back by 5 bases and J by 4 bases. From germline, CDR1 is LNHDA and CDR2 SQIVND (reference sequence). CDR3 length: 15 amino acids. The CDR3 here is CASSLDRLRADTQYF. DNA for the CDR3: TGTGCCAGTAGTCTGGACAGGTTGAGAGCAGATACGCAGTATTTT.

V is TRBV9 and J is TRBJ1-3; the D gene is possibly TRBD1 (5 bases). Germline CDR1 SGDLS, CDR2 YYNGEE. The CDR3 is 17 residues long. Trimming left V 4 bases short and J 0 bases short, with 17 bases between. In DNA form, the CDR3 reads TGTGCCAGCAGCCCCCGGGGGGAACTGATCTCTGGAAACACCATATATTTT. It translates to CASSPRGELISGNTIYF.

The CDR3 DNA reads as TGTGCCACCAGCAGAGATGGGGGGAGTGAAAAACTGTTTTTT. Translating it yields CATSRDGGSEKLFF. V gene TRBV15 combines with J gene TRBJ1-4; possible D gene TRBD1, 5 bases. The V and J ends lost 0 bases and 7 bases respectively, with 9 bases between them. The CDR3 spans 14 residues. Germline V gene lookup returns CDR1 LNHNV and CDR2 YYDKDF (reference sequence).

The J gene is TRBJ1-1, the V gene TRBV11-2; the D gene is possibly TRBD1 (5 bases). There are 15 residues in the CDR3. Germline V gene lookup returns CDR1 SGHAT and CDR2 FQNNGV. The V and J ends lost 2 bases and 6 bases respectively, with 16 bases between them. CDR3 amino acids: CASSLWAGSGAEAFF. In nucleotides, the CDR3 is TGTGCCAGCAGCTTATGGGCAGGGTCGGGCGCTGAAGCTTTCTTT.

The rearrangement uses TRBV19 and TRBJ1-6, with a possible D match to TRBD1 (6 bases). CDR3 length: 15 residues. V gave up 3 bases and J gave up 7 bases, with 13 bases separating them. Looked up from germline, CDR1 is LNHDA and CDR2 is SQIVND (reference sequence). CDR3 nucleotides: TGTGCCAGTAGTATTCCGGGGACAAAAAATTCACCCCTCCACTTT. Its protein is CASSIPGTKNSPLHF.

The chain links TRBV6-2 or TRBV6-3 to TRBJ2-2; the match to TRBD2 covers 7 bases. Germline V gene lookup returns CDR1 MNHEY and CDR2 SVGEGT. The CDR3 is 15 residues long. J lost 5 bases, V lost 6 bases, and 9 bases had no gene match. The CDR3 sequence: CASSRGVRGTGELFF. In DNA form, the CDR3 reads TGTGCCAGCAGCCGGGGGGTACGCGGGACCGGGGAGCTGTTTTTT.

The chain combines TRBV30 with TRBJ1-6; tentative D call: TRBD1 (5 bases). Germline V CDR1 and CDR2: GTSNPN, SVGIG (reference sequence). V was pared by 8 bases and J by 7 bases, with 15 bases between. The CDR3 is 13 residues long. The CDR3 region has the DNA TGTGCCCGGTCTTCGAAGGGGAATTCACCCCTCCACTTT. This gives the protein CARSSKGNSPLHF. Filled out from reference TRBV30 and TRBJ1-6, the complete variable domain reads SQTIHQWPATLVQPVGSPLSLECTVEGTSNPNLYWYRQAAGRGLQLLFYSVGIGQISSEVPQNLSASRPQDRQFILSSKKLLLSDSGFYLCARSSKGNSPLHFGNGTRLTVT.

This chain joins TRBV24-1 and TRBJ2-1; 9 positions match TRBD2. Germline V gene lookup returns CDR1 KGHDR and CDR2 SFDVKD. Unmatched junction bases numbered 11, after V lost 0 bases and J lost 3 bases. This CDR3 comprises 19 residues. Here the CDR3 DNA reads TGTGCCACCAGTGATTTGCGTGAGAATAGCGGGAGTAACTACAATGAGCAGTTCTTC. Amino acids: CATSDLRENSGSNYNEQFF.

The chain is built from TRBV9 and TRBJ1-1, with D possibly matching TRBD1 (5 bases). CDR3 length equals 13 residues. Germline values: CDR1 SGDLS, CDR2 YYNGEE. V was pared by 4 bases and J by 3 bases, with 10 bases between. DNA for the CDR3: TGTGCCAGCAGCAGCGGGGGGGACACTGAAGCTTTCTTT. Its translation: CASSSGGDTEAFF. Together with reference TRBV9 and TRBJ1-1, the CDR3 gives the full variable domain: DSGVTQTPKHLITATGQRVTLRCSPRSGDLSVYWYQQSLDQGLQFLIQYYNGEERAKGNILERFSAQQFPDLHSELNLSSLELGDSALYFCASSSGGDTEAFFGQGTRLTVV.

The CDR3 region has the DNA TGTGCCAGCAGTAAACAGGGGACTAGCAATCAGCCCCAGCATTTT. The encoded protein is CASSKQGTSNQPQHF. V gene TRBV27 combines with J gene TRBJ1-5; 7 bases agree with TRBD1. V shed 5 bases and J 0 bases; nucleotides not matched to a gene: 4. The CDR3 spans 15 residues. Germline CDR1 reads MNHEY; CDR2 reads SMNVEV (reference sequence).

The chain has TRBV19 and TRBJ1-2; tentative D call: TRBD1 (5 bases). Germline lookup yields CDR1 LNHDA and CDR2 SQIVND (reference sequence). Trimming took off 3 bases at V and 3 bases at J, with 8 bases between the two ends. The CDR3 has 13 amino acids. CDR3 nucleotides: TGTGCCAGTAGTATCTCCAGGGACTATGGCTACACCTTC. It codes for CASSISRDYGYTF.

This chain uses TRBV5-1 with TRBJ2-7; 11 bases align to TRBD2. The CDR3 totals 14 residues. The junction had 7 bases not matched to a gene; V was cut back by 4 bases and J by 7 bases. Germline CDR1 and CDR2: SGHRS and YFSETQ. The CDR3 nucleotides read TGCGCCAGCAGCCTTAGCGGGAGGGCCGGGGAGCAGTACTTC. Encoded protein: CASSLSGRAGEQYF.

Written as DNA, the CDR3 is TGTGCCAGCAGTGGGAATCGGGGGGCGCTGGAGACCCAGTACTTC. Translated: CASSGNRGALETQYF. The V gene is TRBV2, the J gene TRBJ2-5, with D perhaps TRBD2 (7 bases). Germline loops: CDR1 SNHLY, CDR2 FYNNEI. Between the trimmed V and J ends, which lost 4 bases and 5 bases, there was a span of 17 bases. There are 15 residues in the CDR3.

The genes are TRBV7-9 and TRBJ1-2, with 7 bases lining up with TRBD1. The CDR3 is made up of 13 amino acids. Germline trimming cut 6 bases from V and 7 bases from J; bases unmatched to any gene: 8. The germline V gene encodes CDR1 SEHNR and CDR2 FQNEAQ (reference sequence). The DNA for the CDR3 is TGTGCCAGCAGTCAAACAGGGGATAGTGGCTACACCTTC. It codes for CASSQTGDSGYTF.

CDR3 DNA: TGTGCCAGCGAGCTTACAGGGGAGCAGCCCCAGCATTTT. Protein sequence: CASELTGEQPQHF. The chain couples TRBV19 to TRBJ1-5; 7 positions agree with TRBD1. The junction had 9 bases not matched to a gene; V was cut back by 9 bases and J by 7 bases. The germline V gene has CDR1 LNHDA and CDR2 SQIVND (reference sequence). The CDR3 loop spans 13 amino acids.

This sequence joins TRBV4-3 and TRBJ2-7; TRBD2 aligns across 14 bases. This CDR3 region has 18 residues. Per germline, CDR1 LGHNA and CDR2 YSLEER. J lost 4 bases, V lost 1 base, and 9 bases had no gene match. The CDR3, as DNA: TGCGCCAGCAGCCAAGCCCGACTAGCGGGAGGGGGGGGTTACGAGCAGTACTTC. It specifies CASSQARLAGGGGYEQYF.

The chain uses TRBV29-1 and TRBJ1-1; unclear D gene. Germline values: CDR1 SQVTM, CDR2 ANQGSEA. V lost 1 base to trimming and J lost 10 bases, with 10 bases between them. The CDR3 contains 11 residues. As DNA, the CDR3 is TGCAGCGTTGAAGCGGAGGTCGGAGCTTTCTTT. Translating gives CSVEAEVGAFF.

V gene TRBV29-1 combines with J gene TRBJ2-7; 9 nucleotides agree with TRBD1. From germline, CDR1 is SQVTM and CDR2 ANQGSEA. With V trimmed by 4 bases and J by 5 bases, 6 bases remained unmatched. The CDR3 loop spans 13 amino acids. This CDR3 reads CSVAMDRGNEQYF. The CDR3 region has the DNA TGCAGCGTTGCCATGGACAGGGGCAACGAGCAGTACTTC.